One sample yielded the 18 T cell receptor beta chains listed below, sequenced in a study of cytomegalovirus exposure and HLA in healthy donors. PCR amplification relied on 60 Vbeta primers (plus 13 Jbeta primers). Clones were read by immunoSEQ multiplex PCR, and TCRdb kept only the in-frame ones, dropping some. The table lists approximately 110,000 clones, 81% of them singletons. The sample was PBMCs. All receptors derive from a woman younger than 45 in good health and CMV-seronegative.

The chain joins TRBV12-5 to TRBJ2-4; 11 bases map to TRBD2. Germline V gives CDR1 LGHNT, CDR2 FRNRAP. The V and J ends lost 6 bases and 6 bases, in that order; junction bases with no gene match: 4. This CDR3 has 14 residues. The DNA of the CDR3 is TGTGCTAGTGGGCAAGGGACTAGCGGAAACATTCAGTACTTC. Translation gives CASGQGTSGNIQYF.

This chain uses TRBV30 with TRBJ1-1; weak D call: TRBD1 (5 bases). This CDR3 comprises 15 residues. Trimming stripped 0 bases from V and 1 base from J, with 12 bases between. Looked up from germline, CDR1 is GTSNPN and CDR2 is SVGIG (reference sequence). DNA for the CDR3: TGTGCCTGGAGTGTCCGTATGACAGCGAACACTGAAGCTTTCTTT. Translated, it gives CAWSVRMTANTEAFF.

V and J are TRBV28 and TRBJ2-2; D unresolved. Trimming took off 3 bases at V and 8 bases at J, with 7 bases between the two ends. Germline CDR1 MDHEN, CDR2 SYDVKM. This CDR3 comprises 12 residues. CDR3: CASSLLQGELFF. The DNA of the CDR3 is TGTGCCAGCAGTTTGCTCCAGGGGGAGCTGTTTTTT.

This clone was seen a handful of times. The V gene is TRBV5-4, the J gene TRBJ1-4; 12 nucleotides align to TRBD1. Trimming cost V 4 bases and J 6 bases; bases outside gene matches: 1. CDR3 length equals 14 residues. Germline loops: CDR1 SGHNT, CDR2 YYREEE (reference sequence). For the CDR3, the DNA is TGTGCCAGCAGCCGGGACAGGGGGCATGAAAAACTGTTTTTT. Translation: CASSRDRGHEKLFF.

This clone was detected only once. The genes are TRBV4-3 and TRBJ2-7, with TRBD2 as a possible D gene (6 bases). V was pared by 0 bases and J by 9 bases, with 21 bases between. Germline CDR1 is LGHNA and CDR2 is YSLEER. The CDR3 is 16 residues long. CDR3 bases: TGCGCCAGCAGCCAAGAATTAGAACTAGCCGGATCCGGGCAGTACTTC. It codes for CASSQELELAGSGQYF.

This chain connects TRBV7-9 to TRBJ1-1; 10 bases agree with TRBD1. The V gene end was trimmed by 5 bases and the J gene end by 6 bases; junction bases not matched to a gene: 12. Germline lookup yields CDR1 SEHNR and CDR2 FQNEAQ (reference sequence). The CDR3 runs to 16 residues. The chain's CDR3 is CASSLWTGGMAAEAFF. CDR3 nucleotide sequence: TGTGCCAGCAGCCTGTGGACAGGGGGGATGGCCGCTGAAGCTTTCTTT.

In DNA, the CDR3 is TGCGCCAGCAGTGAGTATGCAGGGGTAAGAACTGAAGCTTTCTTT. Its protein product is CASSEYAGVRTEAFF. V and J are TRBV10-2 and TRBJ1-1; D is perhaps TRBD1 (6 bases). CDR1 and CDR2 from the germline V gene are WSHSY and SAAADI. The CDR3 loop spans 15 amino acids. V gave up 1 base and J gave up 5 bases, with 14 bases separating them.

The chain has TRBV7-9 and TRBJ1-1; maybe TRBD1 (5 bases). Looked up from germline, CDR1 is SEHNR and CDR2 is FQNEAQ (reference sequence). The CDR3 is made up of 13 amino acids. Deletions cut 7 bases from V and 3 bases from J, with 12 bases between. CDR3 sequence reads: CASKGRSDTEAFF. The CDR3 DNA follows: TGTGCCAGCAAGGGGAGGTCGGACACTGAAGCTTTCTTT.

The chain carries TRBV27 and TRBJ2-1; tentatively, D is TRBD1 (6 bases). Germline V lookup: CDR1 MNHEY, CDR2 SMNVEV (reference sequence). The CDR3 extends over 15 amino acids. The V and J ends lost 7 bases and 4 bases respectively, with 17 bases between them. The CDR3 DNA sequence: TGTGCCAGCACCGACAGGTCCTCGGGGTACAATGAGCAGTTCTTC. Translated, it gives CASTDRSSGYNEQFF.

The DNA for the CDR3 is TGTGCCAGCAGTCCAAGGAGGGCGTTGCTTTTGATGAACACTGAAGCTTTCTTT. Its protein product is CASSPRRALLLMNTEAFF. V is TRBV28 and J is TRBJ1-1; D call uncertain. With 5 bases removed from V and 0 bases from J, the gap between germline ends came to 22 bases. Germline V gene data show CDR1 as MDHEN and CDR2 as SYDVKM. CDR3 size: 18 residues.

The rearrangement links TRBV28 to TRBJ1-1, with D unresolved. The CDR3 loop spans 16 amino acids. Trimming removed 5 bases at V and 3 bases at J, with 19 bases between. In germline, CDR1 is MDHEN, CDR2 SYDVKM. CDR3 nucleotide sequence: TGTGCCAGCAGTCCACTTATCAGCGGGCCAGACACTGAAGCTTTCTTT. Translated: CASSPLISGPDTEAFF.

The chain recombines TRBV5-1 with TRBJ2-1; 11 bases are a match to TRBD1. J gave up 5 bases and V 4 bases, and 11 bases lay outside the gene matches. Germline CDR1 and CDR2: SGHRS and YFSETQ. The CDR3 length is 17 residues. CDR3 nucleotides: TGCGCCAGCAGCATGGTGGGGACAGGGGGGGTTCACAATGAGCAGTTCTTC. As protein: CASSMVGTGGVHNEQFF.

The chain has TRBV29-1 and TRBJ1-1; possible D gene TRBD1, 6 bases. CDR1 and CDR2 from the germline V gene are SQVTM and ANQGSEA. This CDR3 region has 13 residues. Deletions cut 7 bases from V and 3 bases from J, with 15 bases between. CDR3 in DNA: TGCAGCGCCCAGACAGGAGGCGACACTGAAGCTTTCTTT. Protein sequence: CSAQTGGDTEAFF.

The chain has TRBV27 and TRBJ2-2; 8 positions match TRBD1. The CDR3 spans 15 residues. Germline loops: CDR1 MNHEY, CDR2 SMNVEV (reference sequence). CDR3 sequence (DNA): TGTGGCTCGCGGATGGACAGGGCGAACACCGGGGAGCTGTTTTTT. Residues: CGSRMDRANTGELFF.

There are a few counts of this clone. One end of the junction is discordant with germline, which a read error may explain. The rearrangement joins TRBV5-5 to TRBJ2-7; D is possibly TRBD1 (6 bases). CDR3 length: 10 amino acids. Germline loops: CDR1 SGHKS, CDR2 YYEKEE (reference sequence). The CDR3 region is CASSSGTPVF. The CDR3, as DNA: TGTGCCAGCAGCTCGGGGACACCAGTATTC.

The chain employs TRBV28 and TRBJ2-5; 11 nucleotides line up with TRBD2. This CDR3 is built from 15 residues. Germline V gene lookup returns CDR1 MDHEN and CDR2 SYDVKM. V shed 6 bases and J 2 bases; nucleotides not matched to a gene: 5. CDR3 coding DNA: TGTGCCAGCAGCTCACTAGCGGGGGTACAAGAGACCCAGTACTTC. Encoded protein: CASSSLAGVQETQYF.

This chain connects TRBV10-3 to TRBJ2-3; D gene ambiguous. The CDR3 is made up of 15 amino acids. Germline CDR1 reads ENHRY; CDR2 reads SYGVKD. The V and J ends lost 5 bases and 2 bases respectively, with 14 bases between them. The CDR3 here is CAISSAQAATDTQYF. The CDR3 DNA sequence: TGTGCCATCAGTTCCGCTCAAGCCGCCACAGATACGCAGTATTTT.

The sample holds a few counts of this clone. The chain carries TRBV10-3 and TRBJ2-2; 7 bases are shared with TRBD1. J was trimmed by 7 bases and V by 2 bases; bases with no gene match: 7. The CDR3 runs 15 residues. The germline CDR1 and CDR2 sequences are ENHRY and SYGVKD. CDR3 bases: TGTGCCATCAGTGAGATCACAGGGGCGAACGGGGAGCTGTTTTTT. Its protein product is CAISEITGANGELFF.